The present entry profiles one TCR beta chain with its context. No cognate antigen has been identified for it. No qualities accompany the bases; no much larger clone lies one base away. For the CD8 naive samples, CD45RO-negative cells were positively selected for CCR7, yielding a CD45RA+CCR7+ population from which TemRA cells were excluded. The donors were healthy, HIV-negative adults who had no recently reported acute infections or vaccinations. Every donor was a Caucasian adult residing in Nashville, Tennessee, USA. After blood collection by leukapheresis, PBMCs were isolated using Ficoll-Histopaque density gradient centrifugation and then cryopreserved in the vapor phase of liquid nitrogen. Analytical flow cytometry was used to check the purity and quantity of each magnetically sorted T cell population. From each sorted fraction, genomic DNA was isolated and quantified by UV absorbance on a Nanodrop 2000c.

This specimen belongs to a study of shared clonotypes between healthy human individuals (dated by TCRdb to the early 2020s). Study-wide context: Three men and a couple of women, aged 18 to 49 years, made up the cohort. For each donor, CD4 naive and CD4 memory were each run on three plates, CD8 naive on two plates, and CD8 memory on one plate. The study deeply sequenced blood TCR repertoires of five healthy adults to estimate repertoire size and the extent of clonotype sharing between individuals. To increase sequencing depth and limit assay-specific biases, different laboratories used diverse techniques to prepare libraries and sequence TCR repertoires. Per donor, leukapheresis produced somewhere between about 0.94 and 9 billion PBMCs.

The investigation overall reported the following: The genetic and exposure-history diversity represented was limited by the small number of donors. Pairwise subsampling indicated that sequencing depth was expected to affect the degree of clonotype sharing among donors. Rarefaction of sorted-subset datasets indicated incomplete sequencing despite the large sequencing depth. Larger estimated clonotype richness was generally found for naive subsets than for memory subsets. Sharing across a few donors was observed for around 5% of naive CD4, 3% to 3.5% of naive CD8, over 2% of memory CD4, and around 0.42% of memory CD8 clonotypes. Sampling was limited to blood, and TCR repertoires in tissue likely differ from TCR repertoires in blood. Clonotypes shared by all four sorted-subset donors showed higher generation probabilities than non-shared clonotypes.

Using the deep immunoSEQ assay, TCR CDR3 regions were amplified from genomic DNA by multiplex PCR. Genomic DNA extracted from each cell subset was distributed evenly over all wells of several immunoSEQ 96-well plates, and each plate served as one replicate. For sorted subsets, about 0.2 ug genomic DNA, equal to some 28,000 T cell genomes, was loaded into each replicate PCR. Purified libraries were measured with a Qubit 3.0 fluorometer, size-checked on a Bioanalyzer 2100, and measured again with the KAPA Library Quantification kit. Every immunoSEQ 96-well plate was sequenced on a dedicated single-read 150-cycle Illumina NextSeq 550 flow cell. The paper's data handling went like this. Because only junctional sequences without quality scores were contained in the immunoSEQ output, filtering matching that applied to full-length reads could not be performed. Sequences were annotated with PyIR, a Python wrapper for IgBLAST v1.9, and V/J genes and CDR3 were assigned using IMGT germline references. Reads were removed for weak V/J assignments (E-value above 1e-6), missing CDR3, stop codons, out-of-frame junctions, or ambiguous translated residues. V3J clonotypes were defined as sequences sharing an identical inferred V gene, J gene, and CDR3 amino acid sequence. The percentage overlap between two repertoires was calculated by dividing the number of shared unique clonotypes by the size of the smaller repertoire. Repertoire richness was assessed with RTK rarefaction, the Chao1 estimator, and Recon v2.1 estimates of unobserved clonotypes. OLGA was used to compute generation probabilities for all TCRbeta clonotypes that the gDNA method yielded from a few donors. The source is immuneACCESS, and TCRdb retained only in-frame sequences with V and J called. Part of the clones is not carried over; for the studies checked, unresolved V genes explain less than half of this, and the remainder is unexplained. That table supplies the V and J calls and clone size; D and trimming were determined from the DNA. For this sample the table gives nearly 2 million clones, of which about 94% were detected only once. The ten largest account for 1.2% of the sample.

V lost 0 bases and J lost 3 bases; the stretch between them is 12 bases long. The CDR3 sequence holds 15 residues, the cysteine and phenylalanine included. Just CDR3 DNA is preserved here, 45 bases in frame from base 1. CDR1 and CDR2, looked up from the germline V gene (reference sequence), are LNHNV and YYDKDF. The V gene is TRBV15 and the J gene is TRBJ2-7; confidence is insufficient to name the D gene. The TCR sequence derives from a man between 18 and 35 years old in good health. The sequencing input was naive CD8+ T cells sorted from blood. The cell subset or site label, as the study defines it: CD45RA+CCR7+. The DNA sequence follows: TGTGCCACCAGCAGAGATGTGGGCGGTAGCTACGAGCAGTACTTC. This yields the protein CATSRDVGGSYEQYF.